The 31 T cell receptor beta chains reported below all come from one sample, sequenced in a study of graft-versus-host responses after intestinal transplantation. Profiling relied on immunoSEQ multiplex PCR, and the TCRdb table lists in-frame clones only, not all of them. The table records roughly 9,400 clones, 85% to 95% of them present only once. Sample: PBMCs, taken 8 days after intestinal transplant. The receptor source for this set is a human patient who received an intestinal transplant, so some T cells may come from the graft donor.

The chain has TRBV5-1 and TRBJ2-6; the match to TRBD1 covers 7 bases. CDR3 length: 18 residues. Germline values: CDR1 SGHRS, CDR2 YFSETQ. The junction had 9 bases not matched to a gene; V was cut back by 3 bases and J by 0 bases. In nucleotides, the CDR3 is TGCGCCAGCAGCTACACAGGACAGGACCGCTCTGGGGCCAACGTCCTGACTTTC. This codes for CASSYTGQDRSGANVLTF.

V is TRBV29-1 and J is TRBJ2-2, with 12 bases matching TRBD2. Unmatched junction bases numbered 4, after V lost 6 bases and J lost 5 bases. Germline V gives CDR1 SQVTM, CDR2 ANQGSEA. There are 14 residues in the CDR3. In DNA form, the CDR3 reads TGCAGCGTCGCGACTAGCGGGGGAACCGGGGAGCTGTTTTTT. This encodes CSVATSGGTGELFF.

The J gene is TRBJ1-1, the V gene TRBV13, with TRBD1 matching 9 bases. J gave up 5 bases and V 8 bases, and 9 bases lay outside the gene matches. Germline V gene sequence: CDR1 PRHDT, CDR2 FYEKMQ (reference sequence). The CDR3 covers 14 residues. CDR3 nucleotide sequence: TGTGCCAGCGGCCGGGACAGGGTGAGGACTGAAGCTTTCTTT. Amino acid sequence: CASGRDRVRTEAFF. Full variable domain (missing parts from reference TRBV13 and TRBJ1-1): AAGVIQSPRHLIKEKRETATLKCYPIPRHDTVYWYQQGPGQDPQFLISFYEKMQSDKGSIPDRFSAQQFSDYHSELNMSSLELGDSALYFCASGRDRVRTEAFFGQGTRLTVV.

J is TRBJ1-1 and V is TRBV18; D gene uncertain. The CDR3 runs to 12 residues. V lost 4 bases, J lost 0 bases, and 3 bases lay in between. Germline CDR1 is KGHSH and CDR2 is LQKENI. The CDR3: CASSQMNTEAFF. The CDR3 DNA reads TGTGCCAGCTCACAGATGAACACTGAAGCTTTCTTT.

The chain employs TRBV11-3 and TRBJ2-5, with D tentatively TRBD2 (6 bases). The germline V gene encodes CDR1 SGHNT and CDR2 YENEEA. The ends were cut back, 2 bases at V and 4 bases at J, with 14 bases in the middle. The CDR3 has 15 amino acids. Written as DNA, the CDR3 is TGTGCCAGCAGCTTAACCCCTAGCGCAACAGAGACCCAGTACTTC. As protein: CASSLTPSATETQYF. Looking up the rest from reference TRBV11-3 and TRBJ2-5 gives the full variable domain: EAGVVQSPRYKIIEKKQPVAFWCNPISGHNTLYWYLQNLGQGPELLIRYENEEAVDDSQLPKDRFSAERLKGVDSTLKIQPAELGDSAVYLCASSLTPSATETQYFGPGTRLLVL.

V is TRBV6-5 and J is TRBJ2-5; weak D call: TRBD2 (7 bases). V was trimmed by 8 bases and J by 7 bases, leaving 14 bases between them. The germline CDR1 and CDR2 sequences are MNHEY and SVGAGI. The CDR3 totals 12 residues. The CDR3 sequence is CASEKAGATQYF. The CDR3 DNA reads as TGTGCCAGCGAGAAGGCGGGGGCGACCCAGTACTTC.

The chain couples TRBV29-1 to TRBJ1-2; 12 bases agree with TRBD1. The trim removed 4 bases at V and 6 bases at J, leaving 9 bases unmatched. The CDR3 is 15 amino acids. The germline gives CDR1 SQVTM, CDR2 ANQGSEA. The CDR3 DNA is TGCAGCGTTGTCGGGCCGGGGACAGGGGGCAATGGCTACACCTTC. Translating gives CSVVGPGTGGNGYTF.

This chain joins TRBV5-1 and TRBJ2-2, with TRBD1 identical over 7 bases. Trimming at V came to 5 bases and at J to 2 bases, leaving 6 bases not matched to a gene. Germline V gene lookup returns CDR1 SGHRS and CDR2 YFSETQ. The CDR3 has 15 residues. The CDR3 sequence: CASSTRTGNTGELFF. The CDR3 nucleotides read TGCGCCAGCAGTACCAGGACAGGTAACACCGGGGAGCTGTTTTTT.

The chain joins TRBV5-6 to TRBJ1-2; D gene ambiguous. Germline loops: CDR1 SGHDT, CDR2 YYEEEE. The CDR3 is made up of 13 amino acids. V lost 2 bases, J lost 4 bases, and 9 bases lay in between. The CDR3 reads CASSLGSLYGYTF. CDR3 nucleotide sequence: TGTGCCAGCAGCTTAGGTTCCCTCTATGGCTACACCTTC.

The chain employs TRBV5-1 and TRBJ2-4; 10 positions match TRBD1. This CDR3 has 17 amino acids. In germline, CDR1 is SGHRS, CDR2 YFSETQ. The V gene end was trimmed by 3 bases and the J gene end by 3 bases; junction bases not matched to a gene: 9. The CDR3 DNA follows: TGCGCCAGCAGCTCCCTCGGTGGGACAGGGGACAAAAACATTCAGTACTTC. Its translation is CASSSLGGTGDKNIQYF.

The V gene is TRBV4-2, the J gene TRBJ2-1, with 10 bases identical to TRBD2. Germline-derived CDR1 and CDR2 are LGHNA and YNFKEQ. V was pared by 0 bases and J by 5 bases, with 7 bases of the junction left unmatched. This CDR3 has 17 amino acids. The CDR3 DNA is TGTGCCAGCAGCCAAGATCGAACTAGCGGGGTAAACAATGAGCAGTTCTTC. Its translation: CASSQDRTSGVNNEQFF.

J is TRBJ2-1 and V is TRBV5-1; D is undetermined. The CDR3 runs 13 residues. The germline V and J ends were trimmed by 2 bases and 3 bases, with 6 bases remaining between them. Germline V gene data show CDR1 as SGHRS and CDR2 as YFSETQ. CDR3 DNA sequence: TGCGCCAGCAGCTTCTCAGGCTACAATGAGCAGTTCTTC. Protein: CASSFSGYNEQFF.

The chain employs TRBV5-1 and TRBJ2-1, with TRBD2 matching 15 bases. This CDR3 has 18 amino acids. In germline, CDR1 is SGHRS, CDR2 YFSETQ. J lost 3 bases, V lost 4 bases, and 8 bases had no gene match. This CDR3 reads CASSPWTSGRALYNEQFF. CDR3 coding DNA: TGCGCCAGCAGCCCCTGGACTAGCGGGAGGGCCCTCTACAATGAGCAGTTCTTC. Filled out from reference TRBV5-1 and TRBJ2-1, the complete variable domain reads KAGVTQTPRYLIKTRGQQVTLSCSPISGHRSVSWYQQTPGQGLQFLFEYFSETQRNKGNFPGRFSGRQFSNSRSEMNVSTLELGDSALYLCASSPWTSGRALYNEQFFGPGTRLTVL.

The chain combines TRBV10-3 with TRBJ2-1, with 7 bases matching TRBD2. Germline CDR1 ENHRY, CDR2 SYGVKD. V dropped 4 bases and J dropped 3; count of bases not matched to a gene: 6. The CDR3 extends over 15 amino acids. CDR3 DNA sequence: TGTGCCATCAGTGGTGACGGGAGGTTCTACAATGAGCAGTTCTTC. This gives the protein CAISGDGRFYNEQFF.

The chain is built from TRBV5-5 and TRBJ1-2; tentative D call: TRBD1 (6 bases). With 0 bases removed from V and 1 base from J, the gap between germline ends came to 13 bases. Germline V gene data show CDR1 as SGHKS and CDR2 as YYEKEE (reference sequence). The CDR3 sequence is 16 residues long. CDR3 DNA: TGTGCCAGCAGCTTGGTTGATAGGGGGGGTAACTATGGCTACACCTTC. Amino acids: CASSLVDRGGNYGYTF.

The chain is built from TRBV28 and TRBJ2-7; tentatively, D is TRBD2 (5 bases). Germline V gene lookup returns CDR1 MDHEN and CDR2 SYDVKM. Trimming stripped 2 bases from V and 6 bases from J, with 14 bases between. The CDR3 loop spans 14 amino acids. The CDR3 loop is CASSLEGLPGEQYF. The CDR3 coding sequence is TGTGCCAGCAGTTTAGAGGGATTACCGGGCGAGCAGTACTTC.

The CDR3 spells CASSPSKLSEEQYF. CDR3 DNA: TGCGCCAGCAGCCCCAGTAAGCTCTCGGAGGAGCAGTACTTC. The rearrangement joins TRBV5-1 to TRBJ2-5, with D maybe TRBD2 (5 bases). In germline, CDR1 is SGHRS, CDR2 YFSETQ. This CDR3 spans 14 amino acids. V lost 4 bases, J lost 11 bases, and 21 bases lay in between.

The chain combines TRBV5-1 with TRBJ1-4, with TRBD1 identical over 8 bases. The junction had 8 bases not matched to a gene; V was cut back by 4 bases and J by 3 bases. Germline V gene lookup returns CDR1 SGHRS and CDR2 YFSETQ. The CDR3 is 16 residues long. Here the CDR3 DNA reads TGCGCCAGCAGCATGGGACAGGTTGAAGCTAATGAAAAACTGTTTTTT. It encodes CASSMGQVEANEKLFF.

The gene calls are TRBV2 and TRBJ2-5; D is unresolved. This CDR3 is 13 amino acids long. Trimming removed 5 bases at V and 2 bases at J, with 9 bases between. Looked up from germline, CDR1 is SNHLY and CDR2 is FYNNEI. CDR3 sequence reads: CASSILPQETQYF. For the CDR3, the DNA is TGTGCCAGCAGTATCCTACCACAAGAGACCCAGTACTTC.

This clone occurred once. This rearrangement joins TRBV14 to TRBJ2-7; TRBD2 matches 11 bases. CDR1 is SGHDN and CDR2 is FVKESK in the germline V gene. This CDR3 has 18 residues. V lost 6 bases, J lost 0 bases, and 13 bases stayed unmatched. The CDR3 DNA is TGTGCCAGCAGTCCGGGACTAGCGGTATTTGGGGGCTCCTACGAGCAGTACTTC. This gives the protein CASSPGLAVFGGSYEQYF. Based on the CDR3 plus reference TRBV14 and TRBJ2-7, the full variable domain is EAGVTQFPSHSVIEKGQTVTLRCDPISGHDNLYWYRRVMGKEIKFLLHFVKESKQDESGMPNNRFLAERTGGTYSTLKVQPAELEDSGVYFCASSPGLAVFGGSYEQYFGPGTRLTVT.

This chain connects TRBV2 to TRBJ2-1; D is unclear. CDR3 size: 15 residues. The germline V gene encodes CDR1 SNHLY and CDR2 FYNNEI. Deletions cut 8 bases from V and 0 bases from J, with 14 bases between. The DNA of the CDR3 is TGTGCCAGCGCGCGAGGCGGTGACTCCTACAATGAGCAGTTCTTC. It encodes CASARGGDSYNEQFF.

The chain couples TRBV10-3 to TRBJ2-7, with 7 bases identical to TRBD1. The CDR3 spans 13 residues. The germline gives CDR1 ENHRY, CDR2 SYGVKD. V dropped 6 bases and J dropped 6; count of bases not matched to a gene: 8. CDR3 sequence: CAIRRDSAIEQYF. The CDR3 DNA follows: TGTGCCATCAGAAGGGACAGTGCTATCGAGCAGTACTTC.

This rearrangement joins TRBV29-1 to TRBJ2-7; 11 positions agree with TRBD1. Germline V gene sequence: CDR1 SQVTM, CDR2 ANQGSEA. V dropped 6 bases and J dropped 2; count of bases not matched to a gene: 6. This CDR3 spans 14 amino acids. Written as DNA, the CDR3 is TGCAGCGTCGGGACAGGGGGAAAGACCTACGAGCAGTACTTC. Amino acids: CSVGTGGKTYEQYF.

The J gene is TRBJ2-7, the V gene TRBV10-1; maybe TRBD2 (5 bases). Between the trimmed V and J ends, which lost 0 bases and 6 bases, there was a span of 15 bases. Germline V lookup: CDR1 WNHNN, CDR2 SYGVQD (reference sequence). The CDR3 runs to 15 residues. The DNA of the CDR3 is TGCGCCAGCAGTGAGTCCATACAGCATGGGAGCGAGCAGTACTTC. Translation: CASSESIQHGSEQYF.

The CDR3 loop is CASSKIRGRDLNTEAFF. The CDR3 DNA sequence: TGTGCCAGCAGCAAAATCAGGGGCCGGGACTTGAACACTGAAGCTTTCTTT. The chain recombines TRBV21-1 with TRBJ1-1. TRBV21-1 has pseudogene status. The CDR3 consists of 17 residues.

Here the CDR3 DNA reads TGTGCCAGCAGCCGCGGGACTAGCGGGAGCTCCTACAATGAGCAGTTCTTC. Its translation: CASSRGTSGSSYNEQFF. The chain couples TRBV11-2 to TRBJ2-1, with TRBD2 matching over 14 bases. This CDR3 spans 17 amino acids. Germline trimming cut 5 bases from V and 0 bases from J; bases unmatched to any gene: 3. Germline values: CDR1 SGHAT, CDR2 FQNNGV. Drawing the rest from reference TRBV11-2 and TRBJ2-1, the complete variable domain is EAGVAQSPRYKIIEKRQSVAFWCNPISGHATLYWYQQILGQGPKLLIQFQNNGVVDDSQLPKDRFSAERLKGVDSTLKIQPAKLEDSAVYLCASSRGTSGSSYNEQFFGPGTRLTVL.

Worth noting for this clone: Compared with germline, one end of the junction differs, possibly owing to a read error. DNA for the CDR3: TGTGCCAGCAGATTAGCGGGAGGGAATAACAATGAGCAGTTCTTC. Translation: CASRLAGGNNNEQFF. The chain is built from TRBV7-2 and TRBJ2-1, with 11 bases fitting TRBD2. Germline CDR1 reads SGHTA; CDR2 reads FQGNSA. The CDR3 has 15 residues.

The V gene is TRBV7-9, the J gene TRBJ2-7; D unresolved. Germline CDR1 and CDR2: SEHNR and FQNEAQ (reference sequence). Deletions cut 1 base from V and 2 bases from J, with 3 bases between. This CDR3 has 12 residues. CDR3: CASSLDTYEQYF. CDR3 nucleotide sequence: TGTGCCAGCAGCTTAGACACCTACGAGCAGTACTTC.

The chain is built from TRBV4-1 and TRBJ1-1; D not resolved. CDR3 length equals 17 residues. Germline CDR1 MGHRA, CDR2 YSYEKL. The V end lost 0 bases, the J end lost 4 bases, and 18 bases lay between the germline ends. The CDR3 sequence: CASSQEGIGQPSTEAFF. As DNA, the CDR3 is TGCGCCAGCAGCCAAGAGGGAATAGGGCAGCCCAGCACTGAAGCTTTCTTT.

The CDR3, as DNA: TGTGCCAGCAGTTTCGTCATGAACACTGAAGCTTTCTTT. This gives the protein CASSFVMNTEAFF. This chain uses TRBV27 with TRBJ1-1; the D is unclear. V was trimmed by 3 bases and J by 0 bases, leaving 5 bases between them. The CDR3 length is 13 residues. Germline V CDR1 and CDR2: MNHEY, SMNVEV (reference sequence).

The chain couples TRBV4-1 to TRBJ1-1; the D gene is possibly TRBD1 (5 bases). This CDR3 region has 11 residues. V dropped 6 bases and J dropped 8 bases, with 10 bases sitting between them. Germline CDR1 MGHRA, CDR2 YSYEKL. This CDR3 reads CASSRKGEAFF. CDR3 DNA sequence: TGCGCCAGCAGTCGCAAGGGGGAAGCTTTCTTT.